This T cell receptor beta chain derives from a study of OX40 agonist ivuxolimab in advanced cancers. Overall study: The patients got ivuxolimab, which is an agonistic anti-OX40 (CD134) antibody. Those treated in dose escalation had hepatocellular carcinoma, melanoma, renal cell cancer or head and neck cancer. Checkpoint inhibitors had been given previously to around 38% of patients.

Excluded were patients having autoimmune disease history or systemic immunosuppression. CDR3 length equals 14 residues. The germline CDR1 and CDR2 sequences are SGHDT and YYEEEE. V was clipped by 5 bases and J by 3 bases; unmatched bases: 5. Using immunoSEQ multiplex PCR, the repertoire was profiled, and TCRdb retains in-frame clones only, with some absent. The sample comprises more than 50,000 clones, 70% to 90% of which are singletons, and 4.7% rests with the top ten. The material sequenced was CD4+ or CD8+ T cells sorted from blood, taken in a trial of the OX40 agonist ivuxolimab. This clonotype originated in an adult with an advanced solid tumor such as melanoma, head and neck, liver or kidney cancer. V and J are TRBV5-6 and TRBJ1-2, with 9 bases that match TRBD1. CDR3 coding DNA: TGTGCCAGCAGTTCCCGGACAGGGGACTATGGCTACACCTTC. Translated: CASSSRTGDYGYTF.